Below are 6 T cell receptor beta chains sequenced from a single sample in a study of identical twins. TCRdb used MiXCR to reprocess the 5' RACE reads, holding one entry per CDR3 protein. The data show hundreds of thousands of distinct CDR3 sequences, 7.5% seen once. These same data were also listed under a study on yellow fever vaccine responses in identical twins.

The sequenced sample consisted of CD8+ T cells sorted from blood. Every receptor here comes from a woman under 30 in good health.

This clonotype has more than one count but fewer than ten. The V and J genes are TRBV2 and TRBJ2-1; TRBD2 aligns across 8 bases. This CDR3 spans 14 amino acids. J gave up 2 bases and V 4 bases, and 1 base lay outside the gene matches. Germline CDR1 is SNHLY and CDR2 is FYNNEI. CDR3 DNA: TGTGCCAGCAGTGCGACTAGCGCCTACAATGAGCAGTTCTTC. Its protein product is CASSATSAYNEQFF.

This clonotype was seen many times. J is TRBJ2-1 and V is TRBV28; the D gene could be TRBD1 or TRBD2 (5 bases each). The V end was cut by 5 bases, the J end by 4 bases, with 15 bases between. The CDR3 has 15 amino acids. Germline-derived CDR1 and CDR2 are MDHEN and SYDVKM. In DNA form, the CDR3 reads TGTGCCAGCAGTGGGACCAGCCGATTGTACAATGAGCAGTTCTTC. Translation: CASSGTSRLYNEQFF.

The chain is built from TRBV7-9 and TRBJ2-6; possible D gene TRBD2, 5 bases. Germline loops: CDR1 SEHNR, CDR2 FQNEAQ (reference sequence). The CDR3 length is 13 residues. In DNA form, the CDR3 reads TGTGGGGCAGGAGGATCTGGGGCCAACGTCCTGACTTTC. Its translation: CGAGGSGANVLTF.

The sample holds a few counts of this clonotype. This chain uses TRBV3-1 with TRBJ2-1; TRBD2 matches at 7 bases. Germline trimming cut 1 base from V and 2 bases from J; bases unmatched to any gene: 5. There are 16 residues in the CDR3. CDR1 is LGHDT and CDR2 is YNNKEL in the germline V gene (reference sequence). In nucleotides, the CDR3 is TGTGCCAGCAGCCAAGGGCGGGGGATAACCTACAATGAGCAGTTCTTC. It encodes CASSQGRGITYNEQFF.

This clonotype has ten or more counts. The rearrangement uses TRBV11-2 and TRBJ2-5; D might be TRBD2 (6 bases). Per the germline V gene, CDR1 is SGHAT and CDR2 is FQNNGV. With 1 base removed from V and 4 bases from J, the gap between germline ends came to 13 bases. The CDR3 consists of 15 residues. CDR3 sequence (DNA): TGTGCCAGCAGCTTAGGTCACACTAGCCGAGAGACCCAGTACTTC. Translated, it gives CASSLGHTSRETQYF.

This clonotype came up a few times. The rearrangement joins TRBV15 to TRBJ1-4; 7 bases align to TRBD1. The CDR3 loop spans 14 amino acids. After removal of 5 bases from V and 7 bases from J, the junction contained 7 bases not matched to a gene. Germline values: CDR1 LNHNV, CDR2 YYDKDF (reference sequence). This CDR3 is CATSGGGQSEKLFF. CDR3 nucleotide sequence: TGTGCCACCAGCGGAGGGGGACAGAGTGAAAAACTGTTTTTT. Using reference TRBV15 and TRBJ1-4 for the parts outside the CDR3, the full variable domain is DAMVIQNPRYQVTQFGKPVTLSCSQTLNHNVMYWYQQKSSQAPKLLFHYYDKDFNNEADTPDNFQSRRPNTSFCFLDIRSPGLGDTAMYLCATSGGGQSEKLFFGSGTQLSVL.